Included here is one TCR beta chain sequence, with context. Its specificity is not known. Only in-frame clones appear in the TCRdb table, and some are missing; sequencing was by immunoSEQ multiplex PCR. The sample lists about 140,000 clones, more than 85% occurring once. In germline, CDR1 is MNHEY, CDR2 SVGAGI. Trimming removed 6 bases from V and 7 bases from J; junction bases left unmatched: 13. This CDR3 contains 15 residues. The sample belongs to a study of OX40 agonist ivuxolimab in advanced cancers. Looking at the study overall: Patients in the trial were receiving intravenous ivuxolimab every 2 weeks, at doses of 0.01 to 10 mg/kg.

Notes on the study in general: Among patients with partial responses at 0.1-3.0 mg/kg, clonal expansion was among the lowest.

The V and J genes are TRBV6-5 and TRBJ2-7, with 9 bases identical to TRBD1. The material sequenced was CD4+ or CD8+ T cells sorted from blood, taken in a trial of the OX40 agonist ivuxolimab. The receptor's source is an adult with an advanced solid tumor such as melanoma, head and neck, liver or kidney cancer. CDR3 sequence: CASRPARDRAKEQYF. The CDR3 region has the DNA TGTGCCAGCAGGCCAGCCCGGGACAGGGCTAAGGAGCAGTACTTC.